One and the same sample provided the 22 T cell receptor beta chains below, sequenced in a study of regulatory T cells in long-lasting Graves disease. Through Arm-PCR of CDR3 regions and iRepertoire HTBI primers, TCR beta libraries were built. Using its own MiXCR run on the multiplex PCR reads, TCRdb lists one record per CDR3 protein. Counted here are roughly 420,000 distinct CDR3 sequences, around 15% occurring once; the ten biggest clones make up roughly a sixth. As to time point: newly diagnosed GD, antithyroid drugs for less than 3 months. RNA isolated from PBMCs was used to make the TCR library. This sample also appeared in a second study, on T cells in Graves' hyperthyroidism and ophthalmopathy.

Sequenced material: peripheral blood mononuclear cells (PBMCs), taken at new diagnosis, from a patient treated with antithyroid drugs. These receptors all stem from a woman aged 45-65 years with Graves disease.

Here the CDR3 reads CSAPPRQGAGELFF. CDR3 DNA sequence: TGCAGTGCCCCACCCCGACAGGGGGCCGGGGAGCTGTTTTTT. This rearrangement joins TRBV20-1 to TRBJ2-2; TRBD1 agrees at 9 bases. Germline V gene data show CDR1 as DFQATT and CDR2 as SNEGSKA (reference sequence). V was pared by 6 bases and J by 6 bases, with 8 bases of the junction left unmatched. The CDR3 spans 14 residues.

This clonotype was detected many times. The rearrangement links TRBV10-3 to TRBJ2-7; the match to TRBD2 covers 9 bases. The CDR3 has 15 residues. The germline gives CDR1 ENHRY, CDR2 SYGVKD. The trim removed 6 bases at V and 4 bases at J, leaving 10 bases unmatched. The CDR3 is CAIRGASGDPYEQYF. CDR3 coding DNA: TGTGCCATCAGGGGGGCTAGCGGGGATCCTTACGAGCAGTACTTC.

This chain uses TRBV28 with TRBJ2-7; TRBD2 matches at 12 bases. V was pared by 5 bases and J by 12 bases, with 5 bases of the junction left unmatched. The CDR3 length is 12 residues. Germline V gene data show CDR1 as MDHEN and CDR2 as SYDVKM. CDR3 in DNA: TGTGCCAGCAGTGGACTAGCGGGGACCGGGTACTTC. Protein sequence: CASSGLAGTGYF.

This clonotype was seen ten or more times. The genes are TRBV2 and TRBJ2-7; possible D gene TRBD2, 5 bases. The CDR3 extends over 15 amino acids. Trimming cost V 6 bases and J 1 base, with 16 bases left between them. CDR1 is SNHLY, CDR2 FYNNEI, per germline. The CDR3 protein is CASSRQASRSYEQYF. The CDR3 DNA follows: TGTGCCAGCAGCCGGCAGGCTAGCCGGTCCTACGAGCAGTACTTC.

This clonotype was recorded only once. This may come from a read error, since a much larger clone is one base off. This rearrangement joins TRBV3-1 to TRBJ1-5; no reliable D call. The germline gives CDR1 LGHDT, CDR2 YNNKEL (reference sequence). CDR3 size: 15 residues. Trimming removed 4 bases at V and 5 bases at J, with 15 bases between. Here the CDR3 reads CASSPDTNRHQPQHF. CDR3 bases: TGTGCCAGCAGCCCAGACACCAATAGGCATCAGCCCCAGCATTTT. The complete variable domain, with remaining parts taken from reference TRBV3-1 and TRBJ1-5, reads DTAVSQTPKYLVTQMGNDKSIKCEQNLGHDTMYWYKQDSKKFLKIMFSYNNKELIINETVPNRFSPKSPDKAHLNLHINSLELGDSAVYFCASSPDTNRHQPQHFGDGTRLSIL.

This clonotype was counted many times. V gene TRBV29-1 combines with J gene TRBJ2-3, with 12 nucleotides matching TRBD2. V lost 6 bases and J lost 3; bases outside the gene matches: 4. This CDR3 is built from 14 residues. Per germline, CDR1 SQVTM and CDR2 ANQGSEA. The CDR3 spells CSVGTSGFTDTQYF. In nucleotides, the CDR3 is TGCAGCGTGGGGACTAGCGGGTTTACAGATACGCAGTATTTT.

This clonotype came up a few times. The gene calls are TRBV25-1 and TRBJ2-7; 7 nucleotides match TRBD1. CDR1 and CDR2 (germline): MGHDK, SYGVNS. The CDR3 extends over 14 amino acids. V was pared by 5 bases and J by 1 base, with 5 bases of the junction left unmatched. CDR3: CASSQGGQSYEQYF. The CDR3 DNA follows: TGTGCCAGCAGTCAAGGGGGACAGTCCTACGAGCAGTACTTC.

This chain links TRBV24-1 with TRBJ2-2; D is unresolved. The CDR3 totals 15 residues. V lost 9 bases and J 7 bases, leaving 20 bases between the germline ends. Germline CDR1 KGHDR, CDR2 SFDVKD. CDR3 residues: CATELAGPGSGELFF. The CDR3 bases are TGTGCCACCGAATTGGCCGGACCGGGTAGCGGGGAGCTGTTTTTT.

This clonotype was seen a few times. The V call is TRBV28, the J call TRBJ1-1, with unresolved D. The CDR3 sequence is 13 residues long. Germline V gives CDR1 MDHEN, CDR2 SYDVKM. With 8 bases removed from V and 7 bases from J, the gap between germline ends came to 17 bases. Here the CDR3 reads CASLGIGRSEAFF. In DNA form, the CDR3 reads TGTGCCAGCCTAGGCATAGGTAGAAGTGAAGCTTTCTTT.

In this sample, this clonotype turned up many times. This chain links TRBV28 with TRBJ1-5; 10 nucleotides agree with TRBD1. The CDR3 is 15 amino acids. The germline V gene has CDR1 MDHEN and CDR2 SYDVKM. The V segment lost 2 bases and the J segment 9 bases; nucleotides outside the gene matches: 7. The DNA of the CDR3 is TGTGCCAGCAGTTTACGGGACAGGGGTTCTCTGCCCCAGCATTTT. Translated, it gives CASSLRDRGSLPQHF.

The table lists this clonotype with many counts. The chain combines TRBV27 with TRBJ2-3; 7 nucleotides line up with TRBD2. After removal of 7 bases from V and 2 bases from J, the junction contained 9 bases not matched to a gene. The CDR3 length is 15 residues. CDR1 and CDR2 (germline): MNHEY, SMNVEV (reference sequence). The CDR3 nucleotides read TGTGCCAGCAATCAGGTGGGAGGGATCACAGATACGCAGTATTTT. Protein sequence: CASNQVGGITDTQYF.

A remark on this clonotype: A read error may be the cause here, since a much bigger clone is one base away. This rearrangement joins TRBV29-1 to TRBJ1-2, with D uncertain. V lost 4 bases and J lost 8, with 17 bases in between. Per germline, CDR1 SQVTM and CDR2 ANQGSEA. This CDR3 has 13 residues. In DNA, the CDR3 is TGCAGCGTTGCCGACTCCAAGGCTTGGGGCTACACCTTC. It specifies CSVADSKAWGYTF.

This clonotype has ten or more counts. The chain links TRBV6-1 to TRBJ2-2; 7 positions agree with TRBD1. The germline gives CDR1 MNHNS, CDR2 SASEGT. This CDR3 is 14 amino acids long. J lost 8 bases, V lost 5 bases, and 8 bases had no gene match. CDR3 nucleotides: TGTGCCAGCAGTACCCCGGACAGGTTTGGGGAGCTGTTTTTT. It encodes CASSTPDRFGELFF.

This clonotype turned up a few times. The chain has TRBV3-1 and TRBJ2-2; TRBD2 agrees at 12 bases. The CDR3 spans 16 residues. CDR1 is LGHDT, CDR2 YNNKEL, per germline (reference sequence). The ends lost 1 base at V and 7 bases at J; junction bases unmatched: 4. For the CDR3, the DNA is TGTGCCAGCAGCCAAGCTAGCGGGAGGGCCGTCGGGGAGCTGTTTTTT. Translating it yields CASSQASGRAVGELFF.

Only a few counts were recorded for this clonotype. The J gene is TRBJ1-4, the V gene TRBV5-1, with 10 bases fitting TRBD1. The CDR3 loop spans 18 amino acids. From germline, CDR1 is SGHRS and CDR2 YFSETQ. V trimming: 0 bases; J trimming: 8 bases; junction bases outside the gene matches: 13. The CDR3 DNA is TGCGCCAGCAGCTTGGATGAGTCCCCGGGACAGGGGAAAGAAAAACTGTTTTTT. This codes for CASSLDESPGQGKEKLFF.

This clonotype has at least ten counts. The chain links TRBV28 to TRBJ1-1; D is undetermined. Germline V gene lookup returns CDR1 MDHEN and CDR2 SYDVKM. The germline V and J ends were trimmed by 6 bases and 6 bases, with 5 bases remaining between them. The CDR3 spans 10 residues. Here the CDR3 reads CASRDAEAFF. The CDR3 region has the DNA TGTGCCAGCAGAGATGCTGAAGCTTTCTTT. The full variable domain, with the rest looked up from reference TRBV28 and TRBJ1-1, is DVKVTQSSRYLVKRTGEKVFLECVQDMDHENMFWYRQDPGLGLRLIYFSYDVKMKEKGDIPEGYSVSREKKERFSLILESASTNQTSMYLCASRDAEAFFGQGTRLTVV.

The chain employs TRBV12-3 or TRBV12-4 and TRBJ2-1; tentative D call: TRBD1 (6 bases). V was cut by 11 bases and J by 0 bases, with 14 bases left in between. The CDR3 covers 14 residues. The CDR3 here is CAGPRDISYNEQFF. CDR3 in DNA: TGTGCCGGTCCCCGGGACATCTCCTACAATGAGCAGTTCTTC.

This clonotype occurred many times. The genes are TRBV6-2 or TRBV6-3 and TRBJ1-5; D unresolved. CDR3 length: 13 residues. CDR1 and CDR2 from the germline V gene are MNHEY and SVGEGT. With 6 bases removed from V and 1 base from J, the gap between germline ends came to 7 bases. The CDR3 DNA reads as TGTGCCAGCAGGAAAGGGAGCAATCAGCCCCAGCATTTT. It specifies CASRKGSNQPQHF.

J is TRBJ2-7 and V is TRBV29-1, with TRBD2 matching 12 bases. Germline CDR1 is SQVTM and CDR2 is ANQGSEA. CDR3 length equals 13 residues. With V trimmed by 5 bases and J by 2 bases, 1 base remained unmatched. This chain's CDR3 is CSVRTSGTYEQYF. Here the CDR3 DNA reads TGCAGCGTTCGGACTAGCGGGACCTACGAGCAGTACTTC.

This clonotype has ten or more counts. The V gene is TRBV5-1, the J gene TRBJ2-1; 8 bases fit TRBD2. CDR1 and CDR2 from the germline V gene are SGHRS and YFSETQ. The length of the CDR3 is 16 residues. After removal of 6 bases from V and 4 bases from J, the junction contained 12 bases not matched to a gene. The CDR3 sequence is CASTPLWPSGYNEQFF. The CDR3, as DNA: TGCGCCAGCACCCCCCTGTGGCCTAGCGGGTACAATGAGCAGTTCTTC. Based on the CDR3 plus reference TRBV5-1 and TRBJ2-1, the full variable domain is KAGVTQTPRYLIKTRGQQVTLSCSPISGHRSVSWYQQTPGQGLQFLFEYFSETQRNKGNFPGRFSGRQFSNSRSEMNVSTLELGDSALYLCASTPLWPSGYNEQFFGPGTRLTVL.

As concerns this clonotype: Germline is not matched at one junction end, which may reflect a read error. The chain couples TRBV19 to TRBJ1-1, with D tentatively TRBD1 (6 bases). The CDR3 consists of 13 residues. Germline V lookup: CDR1 LNHDA, CDR2 SQIVND (reference sequence). In DNA form, the CDR3 reads TGTGCCTGTAGTTCAAGAGGGGGGACTGAAGCTTTCTTT. Residues: CACSSRGGTEAFF.

Only a few counts were recorded for this clonotype. The rearrangement links TRBV30 to TRBJ1-4, with no clear D. The V gene lost 3 bases and the J gene lost 0 bases, with 8 bases spanning the gap. CDR1 is GTSNPN and CDR2 is SVGIG in the germline V gene (reference sequence). This CDR3 has 14 residues. The CDR3: CAWRAATTNEKLFF. CDR3 nucleotide sequence: TGTGCCTGGAGAGCCGCTACAACTAATGAAAAACTGTTTTTT.